A single sample gave rise to the 32 T cell receptor beta chains below, sequenced in a study of shared clonotypes between healthy human individuals. The assay was immunoSEQ multiplex PCR, and TCRdb's table has in-frame clones only and misses some. The data hold around 940,000 clones, with 76% observed a single time. The sequenced sample was memory CD4+ T cells sorted from blood. Subset here: CD45RA-negative fraction. The receptor set was obtained from a man in his late teens or twenties in good health.

This sequence joins TRBV5-8 and TRBJ2-1; 11 nucleotides line up with TRBD2. After removal of 2 bases from V and 2 bases from J, the junction contained 0 bases not matched to a gene. Germline V lookup: CDR1 SGHTS, CDR2 YDEGEE. The CDR3 consists of 15 residues. This CDR3 is CASSLLAGAYNEQFF. The CDR3 nucleotides are TGTGCCAGCAGCTTACTAGCGGGGGCCTACAATGAGCAGTTCTTC.

The chain uses TRBV10-2 and TRBJ2-1; tentatively, D is TRBD2 (6 bases). The V gene's germline CDR1 is WSHSY and CDR2 SAAADI. This CDR3 is 15 amino acids long. Trimming removed 0 bases from V and 9 bases from J, with 15 bases in between. The CDR3, as DNA: TGCGCCAGCAGTGAGTCGAAACCGGGAGCGGGTGAGCAGTTCTTC. Protein: CASSESKPGAGEQFF.

J is TRBJ1-1 and V is TRBV2; D is undetermined. Per the germline V gene, CDR1 is SNHLY and CDR2 is FYNNEI. This CDR3 is built from 15 residues. V shed 5 bases and J shed 1 base, with 14 bases lying between them. This chain's CDR3 is CASSREKRPNTEAFF. For the CDR3, the DNA is TGTGCCAGCAGTAGGGAGAAACGCCCGAACACTGAAGCTTTCTTT.

V usage is TRBV6-1 and J usage is TRBJ2-1, with D unresolved. Germline CDR1 and CDR2: MNHNS and SASEGT. V lost 5 bases to trimming and J lost 4 bases, with 6 bases between them. The CDR3 has 12 residues. Here the CDR3 reads CASSLSYNEQFF. The CDR3 DNA follows: TGTGCCAGCAGTCTAAGTTACAATGAGCAGTTCTTC.

This rearrangement joins TRBV11-2 to TRBJ2-3, with 11 bases that match TRBD2. CDR3 size: 17 residues. Germline loops: CDR1 SGHAT, CDR2 FQNNGV. Trimming took 5 bases from V and 1 from J; bases not matched to a gene: 8. DNA of the CDR3: TGTGCCAGCAGCAAGGGGATTAGCGGGGGGGGCACAGATACGCAGTATTTT. The encoded protein is CASSKGISGGGTDTQYF.

The chain links TRBV2 to TRBJ2-5; TRBD1 agrees at 8 bases. Trimming removed 4 bases from V and 6 bases from J; junction bases left unmatched: 7. The CDR3 contains 14 residues. CDR1 is SNHLY, CDR2 FYNNEI, per germline. As DNA, the CDR3 is TGTGCCAGCAGTGGGACAGGGTTAGCGAAGACCCAGTACTTC. Its translation is CASSGTGLAKTQYF.

The chain uses TRBV5-6 and TRBJ1-1; D is possibly TRBD1 (6 bases). The V end lost 4 bases, the J end lost 1 base, and 14 bases lay between the germline ends. The CDR3 runs to 15 residues. From germline, CDR1 is SGHDT and CDR2 YYEEEE. CDR3 amino acids: CASSPRVTGNTEAFF. The CDR3, as DNA: TGTGCCAGCAGCCCGAGGGTGACAGGGAACACTGAAGCTTTCTTT.

This rearrangement joins TRBV15 to TRBJ2-7; D might be TRBD1 (5 bases). Germline V gene lookup returns CDR1 LNHNV and CDR2 YYDKDF (reference sequence). Trimming stripped 1 base from V and 2 bases from J, with 12 bases between. The CDR3 totals 15 residues. The CDR3 loop is CATSRVTGPAYEQYF. Written as DNA, the CDR3 is TGTGCCACCAGCAGAGTTACAGGACCCGCCTACGAGCAGTACTTC.

This chain uses TRBV30 with TRBJ2-7; maybe TRBD1 (5 bases). Germline CDR1 GTSNPN, CDR2 SVGIG (reference sequence). The CDR3 loop spans 13 amino acids. Trimming took off 1 base at V and 6 bases at J, with 13 bases between the two ends. CDR3 bases: TGTGCCTGGAGTGGGGGCAGGGCTGGCGAGCAGTACTTC. As protein: CAWSGGRAGEQYF.

This clone has just a few counts. This sequence joins TRBV6-5 and TRBJ2-2; 8 bases agree with TRBD1. The CDR3 runs to 14 residues. Germline V gives CDR1 MNHEY, CDR2 SVGAGI. Trimming removed 3 bases from V and 6 bases from J; junction bases left unmatched: 3. This chain's CDR3 is CASSYLTGAGELFF. CDR3 in DNA: TGTGCCAGCAGTTATCTGACAGGGGCCGGGGAGCTGTTTTTT.

V gene TRBV6-1 combines with J gene TRBJ1-3; no reliable D call. Germline V gives CDR1 MNHNS, CDR2 SASEGT. V was trimmed by 10 bases and J by 0 bases, leaving 4 bases between them. The length of the CDR3 is 11 residues. The CDR3 nucleotides read TGTGCCACCCTCTCTGGAAACACCATATATTTT. Its translation: CATLSGNTIYF.

The V gene is TRBV2, the J gene TRBJ1-5; D remains unclear. The CDR3 has 11 residues. Germline V gene sequence: CDR1 SNHLY, CDR2 FYNNEI. Trimming shortened V by 6 bases and J by 6 bases, and 6 bases separated the two germline ends. The CDR3 region is CASSAGQPQHF. The DNA of the CDR3 is TGTGCCAGCAGCGCCGGTCAGCCCCAGCATTTT.

This clone was counted many times. The chain is built from TRBV14 and TRBJ2-6; unclear D gene. CDR1 is SGHDN and CDR2 is FVKESK in the germline V gene. This CDR3 has 13 amino acids. CDR3 DNA sequence: TGTGTCAACCGAGGTCCTGGGGCCAACGTCCTGACTTTC. The encoded protein is CVNRGPGANVLTF.

The count of this clone is one. This chain links TRBV7-9 with TRBJ1-2; weak D call: TRBD1 (6 bases). The CDR3 sequence is 13 residues long. The germline CDR1 and CDR2 sequences are SEHNR and FQNEAQ (reference sequence). The V gene lost 5 bases and the J gene lost 9 bases, with 16 bases spanning the gap. CDR3 coding DNA: TGTGCCAGCAGCCCAACAGGGTTGGCTAGCTACACCTTC. As protein: CASSPTGLASYTF.

This clone was recorded once. V gene TRBV10-3 combines with J gene TRBJ2-4, with 7 bases fitting TRBD2. J lost 7 bases, V lost 3 bases, and 6 bases had no gene match. Looked up from germline, CDR1 is ENHRY and CDR2 is SYGVKD. CDR3 length: 14 residues. CDR3 in amino acids: CAISDAGVRNIQYF. The CDR3 DNA reads as TGTGCCATCAGTGACGCGGGGGTGCGGAACATTCAGTACTTC.

This CDR3 is CASSYSPDTYEQYF. The CDR3, as DNA: TGTGCCAGCAGTTACTCGCCAGATACCTACGAGCAGTACTTC. The rearrangement joins TRBV6-6 to TRBJ2-7; D call uncertain. Germline V lookup: CDR1 MNHNY, CDR2 SVGAGI (reference sequence). The CDR3 is made up of 14 amino acids. Trimming shortened V by 0 bases and J by 2 bases, and 8 bases separated the two germline ends.

The chain recombines TRBV18 with TRBJ2-7; D may be TRBD2 (6 bases). CDR3 size: 14 residues. The ends were cut back, 6 bases at V and 0 bases at J, with 12 bases in the middle. Germline CDR1 reads KGHSH; CDR2 reads LQKENI. This chain's CDR3 is CASSPGGASYEQYF. As DNA, the CDR3 is TGTGCCAGCTCTCCCGGGGGAGCCTCCTACGAGCAGTACTTC.

This clone has only a few counts. The chain couples TRBV5-1 to TRBJ2-1, with 11 bases that match TRBD1. The CDR3 contains 15 residues. Germline trimming cut 4 bases from V and 7 bases from J; bases unmatched to any gene: 7. Germline CDR1 reads SGHRS; CDR2 reads YFSETQ. CDR3 amino acids: CASSRTGGSFNEQFF. The CDR3 DNA sequence: TGCGCCAGCAGCCGGACAGGGGGCTCCTTTAATGAGCAGTTCTTC.

The V and J genes are TRBV7-9 and TRBJ1-4, with TRBD1 identical over 11 bases. CDR1 is SEHNR, CDR2 FQNEAQ, per germline (reference sequence). The V gene end was trimmed by 5 bases and the J gene end by 5 bases; junction bases not matched to a gene: 1. The CDR3 spans 14 residues. CDR3 in amino acids: CASSGTGGNEKLFF. The CDR3 DNA reads as TGTGCCAGCAGCGGGACAGGGGGAAATGAAAAACTGTTTTTT.

The genes are TRBV5-4 and TRBJ1-4; 7 nucleotides match TRBD1. CDR1 and CDR2 from the germline V gene are SGHNT and YYREEE (reference sequence). J lost 4 bases, V lost 4 bases, and 7 bases had no gene match. The length of the CDR3 is 15 residues. In nucleotides, the CDR3 is TGTGCCAGCAGCCTAGCAGGGGGAAGTAATGAAAAACTGTTTTTT. This encodes CASSLAGGSNEKLFF.

The chain has TRBV7-9 and TRBJ1-3; no definite D call. CDR1 and CDR2 (germline): SEHNR, FQNEAQ (reference sequence). CDR3 size: 14 residues. V lost 5 bases, J lost 8 bases, and 16 bases lay in between. The CDR3 reads CASSPRPVRDTIYF. The CDR3 region has the DNA TGTGCCAGCAGCCCCCGTCCCGTCCGGGACACCATATATTTT.

The V call is TRBV15, the J call TRBJ2-1; 11 positions match TRBD2. Trimming removed 4 bases from V and 6 bases from J; junction bases left unmatched: 5. The CDR3 is 15 amino acids. The germline V gene encodes CDR1 LNHNV and CDR2 YYDKDF (reference sequence). The CDR3 protein is CATSKVLAGGNEQFF. The CDR3, as DNA: TGTGCCACCAGCAAAGTCCTAGCGGGAGGCAATGAGCAGTTCTTC.

CDR3 sequence reads: CASSLDLGNTGELFF. DNA of the CDR3: TGCGCCAGCAGCCTGGACCTCGGGAACACCGGGGAGCTGTTTTTT. The gene calls are TRBV5-1 and TRBJ2-2, with no clear D. In germline, CDR1 is SGHRS, CDR2 YFSETQ. The CDR3 is 15 residues long. The ends were cut back, 4 bases at V and 1 base at J, with 11 bases in the middle. Combining the CDR3 with reference TRBV5-1 and TRBJ2-2 gives the whole variable domain KAGVTQTPRYLIKTRGQQVTLSCSPISGHRSVSWYQQTPGQGLQFLFEYFSETQRNKGNFPGRFSGRQFSNSRSEMNVSTLELGDSALYLCASSLDLGNTGELFFGEGSRLTVL.

This clone was detected once. This chain links TRBV30 with TRBJ2-2, with D unresolved. Deletions cut 7 bases from V and 0 bases from J, with 9 bases between. The CDR3 has 13 amino acids. Looked up from germline, CDR1 is GTSNPN and CDR2 is SVGIG (reference sequence). This CDR3 reads CAFSTPNTGELFF. CDR3 sequence (DNA): TGTGCCTTTTCGACCCCGAACACCGGGGAGCTGTTTTTT.

This chain links TRBV6-5 with TRBJ2-5; 8 bases align to TRBD1. Per the germline V gene, CDR1 is MNHEY and CDR2 is SVGAGI. The V segment lost 4 bases and the J segment 2 bases; nucleotides outside the gene matches: 3. The CDR3 extends over 14 amino acids. The CDR3 nucleotides are TGTGCCAGCAGTTGGACAGGGTATCAAGAGACCCAGTACTTC. Translating gives CASSWTGYQETQYF.

The gene calls are TRBV10-3 and TRBJ2-2; TRBD2 matches 8 bases. CDR3 size: 16 residues. Trimming cost V 6 bases and J 5 bases; bases outside gene matches: 11. Germline CDR1 reads ENHRY; CDR2 reads SYGVKD. The CDR3 region is CAISSTSGLATGELFF. The DNA for the CDR3 is TGTGCCATCAGCAGTACTAGCGGACTGGCGACCGGGGAGCTGTTTTTT.

This chain joins TRBV4-1 and TRBJ1-5; D gene unclear. The CDR3 loop spans 16 amino acids. Germline V CDR1 and CDR2: MGHRA, YSYEKL. The V gene lost 1 base and the J gene lost 0 bases, with 10 bases spanning the gap. The CDR3 spells CASSQVGGPSNQPQHF. The CDR3 region has the DNA TGCGCCAGCAGCCAAGTGGGAGGGCCTAGCAATCAGCCCCAGCATTTT.

The J gene is TRBJ2-5, the V gene TRBV6-6; TRBD2 matches at 11 bases. This CDR3 has 16 amino acids. Germline loops: CDR1 MNHNY, CDR2 SVGAGI (reference sequence). Trimming removed 3 bases from V and 2 bases from J; junction bases left unmatched: 5. The CDR3 protein is CASSYVGLAVQETQYF. CDR3 bases: TGTGCCAGCAGTTATGTGGGACTAGCGGTACAAGAGACCCAGTACTTC.

CDR3 residues: CAISGSNEQYF. The CDR3 coding sequence is TGTGCCATCAGTGGGAGTAACGAGCAGTACTTC. The chain uses TRBV10-3 and TRBJ2-7; D is ambiguous. This CDR3 has 11 residues. CDR1 is ENHRY and CDR2 is SYGVKD in the germline V gene. Trimming stripped 4 bases from V and 5 bases from J, with 6 bases between.

Here the CDR3 reads CASSFVSRGNQPQHF. CDR3 sequence (DNA): TGTGCCAGCAGTTTCGTTTCCAGGGGCAATCAGCCCCAGCATTTT. This sequence joins TRBV28 and TRBJ1-5; possible D gene TRBD1, 5 bases. CDR1 and CDR2 (germline): MDHEN, SYDVKM. The CDR3 totals 15 residues. Trimming cost V 3 bases and J 2 bases, with 11 bases left between them.

The chain employs TRBV6-1 and TRBJ2-7; 9 positions match TRBD1. CDR1 is MNHNS and CDR2 is SASEGT in the germline V gene. This CDR3 has 15 residues. The V segment lost 6 bases and the J segment 2 bases; nucleotides outside the gene matches: 8. CDR3 in DNA: TGTGCCAGCAGCCAAACGGGACAGGGCACCTACGAGCAGTACTTC. Its protein is CASSQTGQGTYEQYF.

The chain employs TRBV10-3 and TRBJ2-7; the D call may be TRBD1 or TRBD2 (6 bases each). The CDR3 loop spans 14 amino acids. Germline values: CDR1 ENHRY, CDR2 SYGVKD. Trimming took off 6 bases at V and 0 bases at J, with 12 bases between the two ends. CDR3 residues: CAISGGRYSYEQYF. The CDR3, as DNA: TGTGCCATCAGCGGGGGCAGATACTCCTACGAGCAGTACTTC.